Listed below are T cell receptor beta chains from one sample, sequenced in a study of T cell clusters in autoimmune cytopenias. Following a re-call of the multiplex PCR reads, TCRdb has one entry per CDR3 protein and lacks DNA. Its table lists under 8,500 distinct CDR3 sequences. The same sample was also studied in work on T cell repertoires in aging, cancer and after chemotherapy.

The sequencing input was peripheral blood. The receptors originated from a human donor in good health. Both conserved end residues are part of each CDR3. Clone size, where shown, is once, few, many, or a class for clones that have expanded.

NA,TRBJ2-2,TRBV7-6,CASSLGTVNTGELFF
NA,TRBJ2-6,TRBV15,CATSRGGGGANVLTF
NA,TRBJ1-2,TRBV19,CASSIEGTESGYTF
NA,TRBJ2-7,TRBV6-2/TRBV6-3,CASRSGRGTYEQYF
NA,TRBJ2-3,TRBV24-1,CATSDKTTTDTQYF
NA,TRBJ2-1,TRBV6-1,CASSRGRELDEQFF
NA,TRBJ2-3,TRBV30,CAWRLSASDTQYF
NA,TRBJ1-2,TRBV15,CATGRRTGNGYTF
NA,TRBJ2-5,TRBV27,CASRDSGQETQYF
NA,TRBJ2-5,TRBV11-1,CASRALAGQETQYF
NA,TRBJ1-4,TRBV5-1,CASSPDATNEKLFF
NA,TRBJ2-7,TRBV5-6,CASSSTGYREQYF
NA,TRBJ2-1,TRBV6-1,CASSDEAGRSSYNEQFF
NA,TRBJ2-3,TRBV24-1,CATSDRYREDTQYF
NA,TRBJ2-7,TRBV19,CASSISDSNHYEQYF
NA,TRBJ2-3,TRBV15,CATSRDAEHTQYF
medium-sized,TRBJ2-1,TRBV29-1,CSVGLAGANEQFF
NA,TRBJ1-3,TRBV5-1,CASSRFGTVSGNTIYF
NA,TRBJ2-2,TRBV12-3/TRBV12-4,CASSLGGDREAGELFF
NA,TRBJ1-3,TRBV11-2,CASSLGPGAAGNTIYF
NA,TRBJ2-7,TRBV29-1,CSAQQDRGYYEQYF
NA,TRBJ1-4,TRBV19,CASSQPLGVDEKLFF
NA,TRBJ2-3,TRBV6-1,CATRQGTGEADTQYF
NA,TRBJ2-7,TRBV18,CASSPPGQFYEQYF
NA,TRBJ1-3,TRBV27,CASSRSRDRYVQSGNTIYF
NA,TRBJ2-2,TRBV24-1,CATSDGNTGELFF
medium-sized,TRBJ2-5,TRBV29-1,CSVGGGKTGGFWEQETQYF
NA,TRBJ2-7,TRBV5-6,CASSTYVSGGTTLSSYEQYF